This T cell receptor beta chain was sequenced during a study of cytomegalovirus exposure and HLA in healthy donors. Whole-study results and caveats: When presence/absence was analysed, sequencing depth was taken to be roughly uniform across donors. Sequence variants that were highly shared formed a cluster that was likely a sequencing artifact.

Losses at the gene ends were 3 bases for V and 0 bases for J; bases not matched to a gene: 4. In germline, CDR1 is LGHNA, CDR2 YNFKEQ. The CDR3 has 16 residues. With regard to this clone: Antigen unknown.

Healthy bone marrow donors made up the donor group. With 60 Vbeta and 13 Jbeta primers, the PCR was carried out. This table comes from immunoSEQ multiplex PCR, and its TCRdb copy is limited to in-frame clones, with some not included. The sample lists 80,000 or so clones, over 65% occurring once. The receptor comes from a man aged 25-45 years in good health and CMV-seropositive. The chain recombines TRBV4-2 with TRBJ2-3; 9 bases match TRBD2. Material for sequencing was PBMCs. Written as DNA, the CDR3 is TGTGCCAGCAGCCAGCGACTAGCGGTGAGCACAGATACGCAGTATTTT. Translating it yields CASSQRLAVSTDTQYF.